The clone carrying this T cell receptor (beta chain) has a count of ten or more. This sample is drawn from a study of neurological immune-mediated disorders. Synthesis of cDNA used 5'RACE (with 10-nucleotide random UMIs). Over 160 million TCR-beta sequences (from 15-18 subjects) were yielded by each sequencing run. A single record per CDR3 protein comes from TCRdb applying MiXCR to the 5' RACE reads. The data contain about 17,000 distinct CDR3 sequences, roughly 3% of them singletons. Germline V lookup: CDR1 MNHEY, CDR2 SVGAGI. This CDR3 is 15 amino acids long. The junction had 6 bases not matched to a gene; V was cut back by 6 bases and J by 4 bases.

V usage is TRBV6-5 and J usage is TRBJ2-1; the match to TRBD2 covers 10 bases. The sequencing input was CD8+ T cells from blood. The sequence came from a woman in her thirties or forties in good health. Here the CDR3 reads CASSPGTSAYNEQFF. CDR3 coding DNA: TGTGCCAGCAGCCCCGGGACTAGCGCTTACAATGAGCAGTTCTTC.